This T cell receptor beta chain emerged from a study of control samples from healthy donors and cancer patients. CDR1 is SNHLY and CDR2 is FYNNEI in the germline V gene. The V and J ends lost 7 bases and 3 bases respectively, with 12 bases between them. This CDR3 is 13 amino acids long. This clone is a singleton in its sample. Here immunoSEQ multiplex PCR was the method, and the copy in TCRdb shows in-frame clones only, minus some. The sample holds 17,000 or so clones, around 83% seen once. The chain couples TRBV2 to TRBJ2-5, with D unclear. The receptor was derived from a woman between 65 and 79 years old with colorectal cancer. The sequencing input was PBMCs. The DNA for the CDR3 is TGTGCCAGCACCTTTACCGTTAAAGAGACCCAGTACTTC. Amino acid sequence: CASTFTVKETQYF.